This record concerns one TCR beta chain sequence. These data belong to a study of blood T cell repertoires in COVID-19. Source study methods: Nucleated cell counts were estimated from reference gene primer amplification. The table came from immunoSEQ multiplex PCR; TCRdb's copy has only in-frame clones and leaves some out. V and J calls and clone size are as listed in that table; D and trimming were resolved from the DNA. The sample carries about 270,000 clones, over 85% recorded once. All enrollees were about 18 to 89 years old and from roughly 26 US areas. Donors were grouped by their self-reported clinical history. Cohort 3 donors were reported recovered after two negative PCRs, clearance, or symptom resolution. Trimming shortened V by 7 bases and J by 2 bases, and 15 bases separated the two germline ends. Germline V gene sequence: CDR1 GTSNPN, CDR2 SVGIG (reference sequence). This CDR3 contains 14 residues.

This sequence was found in an older woman who had recovered from COVID-19. V and J are TRBV30 and TRBJ1-3; tentative D call: TRBD1 (5 bases). The sequenced material came from PBMCs or T cells enriched from blood (not recorded which). The CDR3, as DNA: TGTGCCTTAAGGCAGGGATGGGCTGGAAACACCATATATTTT. The encoded protein is CALRQGWAGNTIYF.